This T cell receptor beta chain was found in a study of CD8 T cells in Susac syndrome. CD8+ and CD4+ T cells from blood underwent TCR beta sequencing, which was carried out in a high-throughput format. The ends were cut back, 8 bases at V and 9 bases at J, with 8 bases in the middle. CDR3 length equals 10 residues. After extraction with the RNeasy kit, about 0.45 to 1 ug of the RNA was reverse transcribed using random hexamers. TCRdb itself ran the immunoSEQ multiplex PCR reads through MiXCR, one entry per CDR3 protein. The top ten clones hold 0.15% of a sample with 150,000 or so distinct CDR3 sequences, 95% to 96% of them seen once.

The V gene is TRBV12-3 or TRBV12-4, the J gene TRBJ2-1; D gene unclear. The sequence came from a human donor with multiple sclerosis. Sample: CD8+ T cells from PBMCs. CDR3 loop: CASLGSEQFF. The CDR3, as DNA: TGTGCCAGCCTCGGTAGTGAGCAGTTCTTC.